This T cell receptor beta chain was sequenced for a study of blood T cell repertoires in COVID-19 (dated by TCRdb to 2018 to 2021). Regarding the study in general: The collaborator samples originated in the United States, Italy and Spain and spanned the acute and convalescent phases of COVID-19. The prospective study material was composed of cDNA or gDNA derived from T cells, B-cell-depleted T cells, or PBMCs. The dataset comprised deeply sampled blood TCRbeta repertoires from subjects exposed to, actively infected with, or recovered from COVID-19. The repertoires were released in a freely available public database intended as a resource for research on the immune response to SARS-CoV-2. Samples were obtained from the ongoing ImmuneRACE study (first 160 participants) and from about 1,300 subjects provided by 6 global collaborators. A de-identified subject ID, COVID-19 status, age in years and sex were almost always included in the sample metadata. Where available, HLA class I and class II types were taken from metadata supplied by the sample provider and were not determined by assay-based typing.

V has 2 bases trimmed and J has 6 bases trimmed; junction bases matching no gene number 4. According to the germline V gene, CDR1 reads MNHEY and CDR2 reads SVGEGT. The CDR3 measures 13 amino acids from cysteine to phenylalanine. Left in the record is the CDR3 DNA by itself, 39 bases read in frame from the first base. The immunoSEQ Assay, a bias-controlled multiplex PCR, was used to amplify TCRbeta CDR3 regions from genomic DNA. The authors' pipeline ran thus. Within the assay, amplification of reference gene primers was used to estimate how many nucleated cells each sample contained. Sequence reads were collapsed and filtered to measure the absolute abundance of every unique TCRbeta CDR3 rearrangement. For each sample, productive Simpson clonality was calculated as the square root of Simpson's diversity index across productive rearrangements. In TCRdb, the immuneACCESS table is reduced to in-frame sequences with V and J assigned. These tables do not hold every clone; where another copy was compared, an unresolved V gene accounts for under half, and the others remain unexplained. V, J and clone size are taken as reported in that table, and D and trimming were inferred from the DNA itself. Within this sample are 130,000 to 150,000 clones, with 84% of them counted one time only. The ten biggest clones cover more than 4.5% of the sample.

Enrolling through a virtual design, the prospective study's participants ranged in age from roughly 18 to 89 years and lived across about two dozen United States geographic areas. To assign participants to cohorts, the prospective study relied on clinical history that participants themselves reported in a screening survey and a study questionnaire. Exposed participants had been in contact with someone with a PCR-confirmed or clinician-diagnosed COVID-19 case within 2 weeks of study entry. In the prospective study, whole blood, serum and a nasopharyngeal or oropharyngeal swab were collected from each participant by mobile phlebotomists. Over a 2-month period, participants in the prospective study had the option of providing additional blood draws and questionnaires. Blood samples from the prospective study were shipped frozen or at room temperature prior to DNA extraction. The paper as a whole reports these results and caveats: How much clinical and demographic metadata was included differed by source and by participant, and the metadata was provided uncurated.

A note on this clone: There is no known antigen for this receptor. Base quality data are lacking; no much larger clone is found one base away.

This TCR was sampled from a woman aged 45-59 years who had been exposed to COVID-19. The rearrangement joined TRBV6-2 or TRBV6-3 to TRBJ2-7; TRBD2 matches 7 bases in the middle. The specimen sequenced was PBMCs or T cells enriched from blood (not recorded which). The DNA reads as follows: TGTGCCAGCAGTTACCCGACTAGCTCCGAGCAGTACTTC. Its amino acids are CASSYPTSSEQYF.